These T cell receptor beta chains were read from a single sample in a study of vaccination effects on CD4 cells after COVID-19. Their target antigens are unknown. Method: immunoSEQ multiplex PCR; TCRdb's copy keeps in-frame clones and lacks some. The sample records some 40,000 clones, roughly four fifths being singletons. Sequencing was performed on CD4+ T cells from PBMCs cultured with HCoV-NL63 spike peptides, taken after COVID-19 vaccination. These receptors originate from a human donor who received a COVID-19 vaccine. Some clones in this sample may be carry-over from other donors' samples. The CDR3 runs from the conserved cysteine through the conserved F or W. The D gene is left open where the match is weak. Size values are once, few and many counts, or a class for expanded clones, and some rows have none.

>TRBV5-1|.|TRBJ1-1|.
TGCGCCAGCAGCTCCCCCAGCAGGGGAGATAACACTGAAGCTTTCTTT
CASSSPSRGDNTEAFF
>TRBV5-6|.|TRBJ2-2|.
TGTGCCAGCAGCTTTTTACGGAACACCGGGGAGCTGTTTTTT
CASSFLRNTGELFF
>TRBV19|.|TRBJ1-5|.
TGTGCCAGTAGTTCCCGGGACGGGGGAAGGTATCAGCCCCAGCATTTT
CASSSRDGGRYQPQHF
>TRBV6-2/TRBV6-3|.|TRBJ1-5|TRBD1
TGTGCCAGCAGCCGTACAGGGGGAGGCAATCAGCCCCAGCATTTT
CASSRTGGGNQPQHF
>TRBV29-1|.|TRBJ1-1|.
TGCAGCGTTGAAGAGAACCGCTCTGAAGCTTTCTTT
CSVEENRSEAFF
>TRBV7-2|once|TRBJ1-1|.
TGTGCCAGCAGCTTATTCCAGGGCCAGAACACTGAAGCTTTCTTT
CASSLFQGQNTEAFF
>TRBV27|.|TRBJ1-5|.
TGTGCCAGCAGTCCCACGGGACACCAGCCCCAGCATTTT
CASSPTGHQPQHF
>TRBV4-1|.|TRBJ1-5|.
TGCGCCAGCAGCCAAGGAGGGAGTATGAGCAATCAGCCCCAGCATTTT
CASSQGGSMSNQPQHF
>TRBV3-1/TRBV3-2|.|TRBJ1-4|.
TGTGCCAGCAGCCCTAGGGAGAATGAAAAACTGTTTTTT
CASSPRENEKLFF
>TRBV24-1|.|TRBJ2-6|TRBD1
TGTGCCACCAGTGAAGTGACAGGGGGGGCTGGGGCCAACGTCCTGACTTTC
CATSEVTGGAGANVLTF
>TRBV5-1|.|TRBJ1-2|TRBD1
TGCGCCAGCAGCTTATTAACAGGGGCGGACTATGGCTACACCTTC
CASSLLTGADYGYTF
>TRBV6-6|.|TRBJ2-2|.
TGTGCCAGCAAGGGGAACAGGGCTGGCGGGGAGCTGTTTTTT
CASKGNRAGGELFF
>TRBV18|.|TRBJ2-2|TRBD2
TGTGCCAGCTCACCAGGACTAGCGGGCAACACCGGGGAGCTGTTTTTT
CASSPGLAGNTGELFF
>TRBV6-1|.|TRBJ1-3|.
TGTGCCAGCAGTGAGGGGGCAGGGGTCTCTGGAAACACCATATATTTT
CASSEGAGVSGNTIYF
>TRBV28|.|TRBJ2-3|TRBD2
TGTGCCAGCAGTTTCCCTAGCGGGGGTAGCACAGATACGCAGTATTTT
CASSFPSGGSTDTQYF
>TRBV29-1|.|TRBJ2-2|TRBD2
TGCAGCTTTCAAGGGACTAGCGGGGCCGCGAACACCGGGGAGCTGTTTTTT
CSFQGTSGAANTGELFF
>TRBV9|.|TRBJ1-3|.
TGTGCCAGCAGCGTAGGGGGAGGGTTGGGAAACACCATATATTTT
CASSVGGGLGNTIYF
>TRBV28|.|TRBJ1-3|TRBD1
TGTGCCAGCAGTTTACGGACAGGGAGTAGAAACACCATATATTTT
CASSLRTGSRNTIYF
>TRBV3-1/TRBV3-2|.|TRBJ1-4|.
TGTGCCAGCAGCCGGTCCGGTGACGGTTCGGAAAAACTGTTTTTT
CASSRSGDGSEKLFF
>TRBV24-1|.|TRBJ2-5|TRBD1
TGTGCCAGGTCTGGGACAGGGGGTGGGGAGACCCAGTACTTC
CARSGTGGGETQYF
>TRBV9|.|TRBJ1-1|.
TGTGCCAGCAGCACCCGCCCGGGACCTAACACTGAAGCTTTCTTT
CASSTRPGPNTEAFF
>TRBV7-2|.|TRBJ1-6|.
TGTGCCACCCAAGAGGGGAGCACCTATAATTCACCCCTCCACTTT
CATQEGSTYNSPLHF
>TRBV10-3|once|TRBJ1-2|.
TGTGCCATCAGTGGTGGCCTCTATGGCTACACCTTC
CAISGGLYGYTF
>TRBV19|.|TRBJ2-2|.
TGTGCCAGTAGTATATCGGGGGCGAACACCGGGGAGCTGTTTTTT
CASSISGANTGELFF
>TRBV7-2|.|TRBJ1-6|.
TGTGCCAGCAGCCCAGATCAGGGACTTAATTCACCCCTCCACTTT
CASSPDQGLNSPLHF
>TRBV7-3|.|TRBJ2-2|TRBD1
TGTGCCAGCAGCATAAGGCAGGGGGCAGGGGAGCTGTTTTTT
CASSIRQGAGELFF
>TRBV5-6|.|TRBJ2-3|TRBD2
TGTGCCAGCAGCGCGGGGGCTAGCGGGGGGAAGAATACGCAGTATTTT
CASSAGASGGKNTQYF
>TRBV29-1|.|TRBJ1-1|TRBD1
TGCAGCACCTGGGACAGGAACACTGAAGCTTTCTTT
CSTWDRNTEAFF
>TRBV29-1|.|TRBJ2-1|.
TGCAGCGGGGCCCTATTGTACGCTAGCTCCTACAATGAGCAGTTCTTC
CSGALLYASSYNEQFF
>TRBV7-2|.|TRBJ2-1|.
TGTGCCAGCAGCGTCGGACAGAAGGGCAATGAGCAGTTCTTC
CASSVGQKGNEQFF
>TRBV2|.|TRBJ1-5|.
TGTGCCAGCAGTGAATCGGACACGTCATATCAGCCCCAGCATTTT
CASSESDTSYQPQHF
>TRBV7-9|few|TRBJ1-1|.
TGTGCCAGCAGATCAGGGGTGAACACTGAAGCTTTCTTT
CASRSGVNTEAFF
>TRBV5-1|.|TRBJ2-5|TRBD2
TGCGCCAGCAGCTTCCGCCCTAGCGGGACCTGGTACCAAGAGACCCAGTACTTC
CASSFRPSGTWYQETQYF
>TRBV5-4|.|TRBJ2-5|TRBD2
TGTGCCAGCAGCTTGGCTGGACTAGCGGGGGGGGAGACCCAGTACTTC
CASSLAGLAGGETQYF
>TRBV18|.|TRBJ1-2|.
TGTGCCAGCTCACCAGCCGCAGGGAATGAAGGCTACACCTTC
CASSPAAGNEGYTF
>TRBV18|.|TRBJ1-5|.
TGTGCCAGCTCACCACAGGGTAGCAATCAGCCCCAGCATTTT
CASSPQGSNQPQHF